Below, 3 T cell receptor beta chains from the same sample are listed, as sequenced in a study of cytomegalovirus exposure and HLA in healthy donors. The primer mix had 60 Vbeta and 13 Jbeta primers. Sequenced by immunoSEQ multiplex PCR; TCRdb stores in-frame clones only, minus some. The sample carries approximately 160,000 clones, 82% recorded once. Sequencing was performed on PBMCs. The receptors derive from a girl aged 2-10 years in good health and CMV-seropositive.

J is TRBJ2-3 and V is TRBV30, with a possible D match to TRBD2 (6 bases). The CDR3 extends over 14 amino acids. CDR1 is GTSNPN and CDR2 is SVGIG in the germline V gene (reference sequence). V lost 2 bases to trimming and J lost 2 bases, with 11 bases between them. The chain's CDR3 is CAWSKLADTDTQYF. The CDR3 bases are TGTGCCTGGAGTAAGTTAGCGGACACAGATACGCAGTATTTT.

V is TRBV5-4 and J is TRBJ1-1, with D uncertain. V lost 7 bases and J lost 0, with 10 bases in between. Germline V gene lookup returns CDR1 SGHNT and CDR2 YYREEE (reference sequence). CDR3 length: 13 amino acids. Here the CDR3 DNA reads TGTGCCAGCGGCTCGAACATGAACACTGAAGCTTTCTTT. This codes for CASGSNMNTEAFF.

The chain carries TRBV28 and TRBJ1-2; 10 nucleotides line up with TRBD1. There are 14 residues in the CDR3. V lost 6 bases to trimming and J lost 9 bases; unmatched junction nucleotides: 10. Looked up from germline, CDR1 is MDHEN and CDR2 is SYDVKM. The CDR3, as DNA: TGTGCCAGCAGACCCCCGGGACAGGGGAGCAGCTACACCTTC. Translating it yields CASRPPGQGSSYTF.